Listed here are 12 T cell receptor beta chains from one sample, sequenced in a study of early T cells in non-severe SARS-CoV-2 infection. Via MiXCR, TCRdb re-called the 5' RACE reads, giving one row per CDR3 protein. Seen here are tens of thousands of distinct CDR3 sequences, 16% observed once, and the top ten hold about 5%. The input for sequencing was whole blood, taken at baseline. Receptors were obtained from an adult who was a healthcare worker with PCR-confirmed SARS-CoV-2 infection or an uninfected control (not recorded which).

A few counts support this clonotype. The genes are TRBV4-3 and TRBJ2-7; D not resolved. The CDR3 has 15 residues. Germline-derived CDR1 and CDR2 are LGHNA and YSLEER. V was pared by 0 bases and J by 2 bases, with 11 bases between. The CDR3 coding sequence is TGCGCCAGCAGCCAAGAGTCTCCCGGACCCTACGAGCAGTACTTC. It yields the protein CASSQESPGPYEQYF.

The chain carries TRBV11-2 and TRBJ2-7, with TRBD2 matching 8 bases. The CDR3 has 15 amino acids. Germline CDR1 is SGHAT and CDR2 is FQNNGV. V was clipped by 0 bases and J by 6 bases; unmatched bases: 7. CDR3 sequence (DNA): TGTGCCAGCAGCTTAGACGGGAGGGCCCTCGGCGAGCAGTACTTC. It translates to CASSLDGRALGEQYF. Using reference TRBV11-2 and TRBJ2-7 for the parts outside the CDR3, the full variable domain is EAGVAQSPRYKIIEKRQSVAFWCNPISGHATLYWYQQILGQGPKLLIQFQNNGVVDDSQLPKDRFSAERLKGVDSTLKIQPAKLEDSAVYLCASSLDGRALGEQYFGPGTRLTVT.

This clonotype was detected a few times. The chain has TRBV29-1 and TRBJ2-7, with D unresolved. V lost 2 bases to trimming and J lost 1 base, with 9 bases between them. The CDR3 runs to 13 residues. Germline loops: CDR1 SQVTM, CDR2 ANQGSEA. Here the CDR3 reads CSVELEMSYEQYF. Written as DNA, the CDR3 is TGCAGCGTTGAATTGGAGATGTCCTACGAGCAGTACTTC.

V and J are TRBV16 and TRBJ1-1; 8 bases align to TRBD1. Trimming took 5 bases from V and 0 from J; bases not matched to a gene: 5. Germline CDR1 KGHSY, CDR2 FQNENV. This CDR3 comprises 15 residues. CDR3 nucleotide sequence: TGTGCCAGCAGCGCGTGGGACAGGCTGAACACTGAAGCTTTCTTT. It specifies CASSAWDRLNTEAFF.

V and J are TRBV19 and TRBJ2-7; 8 positions agree with TRBD1. Trimming at V came to 5 bases and at J to 5 bases, leaving 8 bases not matched to a gene. CDR3 size: 14 residues. Germline values: CDR1 LNHDA, CDR2 SQIVND (reference sequence). The CDR3 sequence is CASSPRTGFDEQYF. CDR3 in DNA: TGTGCCAGTAGTCCAAGGACAGGGTTTGACGAGCAGTACTTC.

This clonotype was found a few times. The V and J genes are TRBV3-1 and TRBJ2-1; 9 bases are a match to TRBD2. V was clipped by 6 bases and J by 5 bases; unmatched bases: 2. CDR3 length: 13 amino acids. Per germline, CDR1 LGHDT and CDR2 YNNKEL (reference sequence). As DNA, the CDR3 is TGTGCCAGCAGACTAGCGGGTAACAATGAGCAGTTCTTC. This sequence encodes CASRLAGNNEQFF.

The V gene is TRBV3-1, the J gene TRBJ2-2, with TRBD1 matching over 8 bases. V gave up 3 bases and J gave up 7 bases; unmatched junction bases: 7. Germline V gene data show CDR1 as LGHDT and CDR2 as YNNKEL (reference sequence). The CDR3 spans 15 residues. The DNA for the CDR3 is TGTGCCAGCAGCCATCAGGGACAGGCGAACGGGGAGCTGTTTTTT. This gives the protein CASSHQGQANGELFF.

The chain joins TRBV7-2 to TRBJ2-1; TRBD2 aligns across 8 bases. This CDR3 spans 13 amino acids. The V gene end was trimmed by 5 bases and the J gene end by 3 bases; junction bases not matched to a gene: 0. Germline V gene lookup returns CDR1 SGHTA and CDR2 FQGNSA. The CDR3 DNA reads as TGTGCCAGCAGCACTAGCGGCTACAATGAGCAGTTCTTC. This gives the protein CASSTSGYNEQFF.

This clonotype was seen ten or more times. This chain joins TRBV10-3 and TRBJ2-3; TRBD1 agrees at 12 bases. V lost 7 bases and J lost 8; bases outside the gene matches: 19. The germline V gene has CDR1 ENHRY and CDR2 SYGVKD. This CDR3 comprises 18 residues. The CDR3 spells CAITPGQGAPGWGGTQYF. The DNA for the CDR3 is TGTGCCATCACACCGGGACAGGGGGCACCAGGGTGGGGCGGTACGCAGTATTTT.

This clonotype was counted at least ten times. The chain uses TRBV20-1 and TRBJ2-6; either TRBD1 or TRBD2 may fit D (5 bases each). The CDR3 is made up of 16 amino acids. Germline CDR1 reads DFQATT; CDR2 reads SNEGSKA (reference sequence). Trimming pared 2 bases from V and 1 base from J, leaving 12 bases between. Here the CDR3 DNA reads TGCAGTGCTAGAAGCCGGGACGCATCTGGGGCCAACGTCCTGACTTTC. It specifies CSARSRDASGANVLTF.

There are a few counts of this clonotype. The V gene is TRBV6-1, the J gene TRBJ1-1; TRBD1 matches at 9 bases. The junction had 5 bases not matched to a gene; V was cut back by 2 bases and J by 4 bases. The CDR3 is made up of 15 amino acids. Germline V gene sequence: CDR1 MNHNS, CDR2 SASEGT. The DNA for the CDR3 is TGTGCCAGCAGTGAATCTTGGGACAGGGCCACTGAAGCTTTCTTT. This gives the protein CASSESWDRATEAFF.

This chain links TRBV12-3 or TRBV12-4 with TRBJ1-1; possible D gene TRBD1, 5 bases. The length of the CDR3 is 14 residues. V was shortened by 2 bases and J by 1 base, with 8 bases between the two germline ends. The CDR3 is CASSLMDTNTEAFF. The CDR3 nucleotides are TGTGCCAGCAGTTTAATGGACACGAACACTGAAGCTTTCTTT.